The 22 T cell receptor beta chains presented below share a single source sample, sequenced in a study of beta chain features in type 1 diabetes. Reverse transcribing all isolated RNA meant expressed TCRB transcripts were sequenced. Measured with immunoSEQ multiplex PCR; TCRdb has only the in-frame clones, and not every one. The profile shows a few hundred thousand clones, less than 20% of them singletons. Sequencing was carried out using naive CD4+ T cells from blood. Source of these receptors: a woman aged 18-30 years in good health.

This chain uses TRBV11-3 with TRBJ2-5; 8 bases agree with TRBD2. CDR1 and CDR2 from the germline V gene are SGHNT and YENEEA. CDR3 size: 16 residues. Trimming at V came to 5 bases and at J to 7 bases, leaving 15 bases not matched to a gene. The CDR3 sequence: CASSLGGTSRPGTQYF. For the CDR3, the DNA is TGTGCCAGCAGCCTGGGAGGGACTAGTCGTCCCGGGACCCAGTACTTC.

This chain connects TRBV11-2 to TRBJ2-2; TRBD1 might be the D (5 bases). The germline gives CDR1 SGHAT, CDR2 FQNNGV. The CDR3 is made up of 13 amino acids. Trimming removed 6 bases from V and 4 bases from J, with 9 bases in between. CDR3 sequence: CASSAQGTGELFF. DNA of the CDR3: TGTGCCAGCAGTGCCCAGGGCACCGGGGAGCTGTTTTTT. Full variable domain (outside the CDR3, taken from reference TRBV11-2 and TRBJ2-2): EAGVAQSPRYKIIEKRQSVAFWCNPISGHATLYWYQQILGQGPKLLIQFQNNGVVDDSQLPKDRFSAERLKGVDSTLKIQPAKLEDSAVYLCASSAQGTGELFFGEGSRLTVL.

This clone was found a few times. The rearrangement links TRBV28 to TRBJ2-5, with 9 bases that match TRBD1. The CDR3 length is 13 residues. The V segment lost 6 bases and the J segment 5 bases; nucleotides outside the gene matches: 4. The germline V gene has CDR1 MDHEN and CDR2 SYDVKM. CDR3: CASSRDRGETQYF. The CDR3 DNA sequence: TGTGCCAGCAGCCGTGACAGGGGGGAGACCCAGTACTTC.

This chain joins TRBV5-1 and TRBJ2-4; maybe TRBD2 (6 bases). V was shortened by 1 base and J by 7 bases, with 12 bases between the two germline ends. Germline CDR1 is SGHRS and CDR2 is YFSETQ. The CDR3 is made up of 14 amino acids. The CDR3 region is CASSLNGGGNIQYF. Here the CDR3 DNA reads TGCGCCAGCAGCTTGAATGGAGGAGGGAACATTCAGTACTTC.

The genes are TRBV15 and TRBJ2-7, with D perhaps matching TRBD1 (6 bases). Trimming removed 4 bases from V and 4 bases from J, with 14 bases in between. Germline CDR1 and CDR2: LNHNV and YYDKDF (reference sequence). The length of the CDR3 is 14 residues. CDR3 in amino acids: CATSTNRDFYEQYF. DNA for the CDR3: TGTGCCACCAGCACAAACAGGGATTTTTACGAGCAGTACTTC.

The rearrangement uses TRBV25-1 and TRBJ1-2; the match to TRBD1 covers 8 bases. Trimming cost V 1 base and J 6 bases; bases outside gene matches: 4. The CDR3 is made up of 14 amino acids. Germline CDR1 MGHDK, CDR2 SYGVNS. CDR3: CASSESDRAHGYTF. CDR3 bases: TGTGCCAGCAGTGAATCGGACAGGGCCCATGGCTACACCTTC.

This clone came up a few times. This sequence joins TRBV6-1 and TRBJ2-4; D remains ambiguous. The V gene lost 2 bases and the J gene lost 1 base, with 15 bases spanning the gap. CDR1 is MNHNS, CDR2 SASEGT, per germline. CDR3 length: 17 amino acids. CDR3 amino acids: CASSEFLEPGAKNIQYF. In nucleotides, the CDR3 is TGTGCCAGCAGTGAATTTTTGGAGCCCGGGGCCAAAAACATTCAGTACTTC.

This clone was detected a few times. The chain employs TRBV4-1 and TRBJ2-5, with TRBD2 matching 8 bases. Germline values: CDR1 MGHRA, CDR2 YSYEKL. The V and J ends lost 1 base and 1 base, in that order; junction bases with no gene match: 2. The CDR3 is 15 residues long. The CDR3 DNA sequence: TGCGCCAGCAGCCAAGTCGGACTAGCCCAAGAGACCCAGTACTTC. This sequence encodes CASSQVGLAQETQYF.

On this clone: Sequence at one end of the junction differs from germline and may be a read error. Other nucleotide sequences from this sample produce the same CDR3. The chain joins TRBV30 to TRBJ1-6; no clear D gene. This CDR3 region has 19 residues. The germline CDR1 and CDR2 sequences are GTSNPN and SVGIG (reference sequence). The CDR3 sequence is CAWSSSQILARAYNSPLHF. DNA of the CDR3: TGTGCCTGGAGCAGTTCACAGATCTTGGCTCGAGCTTATAATTCCCCCCTCCACTTT.

This chain connects TRBV19 to TRBJ2-1; 8 bases map to TRBD1. With 6 bases clipped from V and 10 bases from J, the junction kept 11 bases outside the gene matches. CDR3 length: 14 residues. Germline values: CDR1 LNHDA, CDR2 SQIVND (reference sequence). The CDR3 loop is CASRVAGGRYEQFF. CDR3 nucleotides: TGTGCCAGTAGAGTGGCAGGGGGCCGGTACGAGCAGTTCTTC.

This clone has only a few counts. V usage is TRBV27 and J usage is TRBJ2-7, with 10 bases identical to TRBD2. Germline assignment: CDR1 MNHEY and CDR2 SMNVEV (reference sequence). After removal of 6 bases from V and 4 bases from J, the junction contained 3 bases not matched to a gene. CDR3 length: 13 residues. The CDR3 DNA follows: TGTGCCAGCAGCCGGACTAGCGGTTACGAGCAGTACTTC. It translates to CASSRTSGYEQYF.

This clone was seen only a few times. The J gene is TRBJ2-1, the V gene TRBV18; a weak D match, TRBD1 (6 bases). CDR3 size: 15 residues. Germline CDR1 is KGHSH and CDR2 is LQKENI. V was pared by 4 bases and J by 0 bases, with 10 bases between. As DNA, the CDR3 is TGTGCCAGCTCACTCTTGGACAGCTCCTACAATGAGCAGTTCTTC. Protein product: CASSLLDSSYNEQFF.

In its sample, this clone was seen a few times. The chain links TRBV4-3 to TRBJ2-5; D remains unclear. There are 13 residues in the CDR3. Trimming left V 4 bases short and J 5 bases short, with 11 bases between. Germline V lookup: CDR1 LGHNA, CDR2 YSLEER. This CDR3 is CASSLAVPETQYF. The CDR3 DNA is TGCGCCAGCAGCCTTGCGGTCCCTGAGACCCAGTACTTC.

In DNA form, the CDR3 reads TGCAGCGTCGCGGGACAGGGAAGAGGCGAGCAGTTCTTC. Its translation is CSVAGQGRGEQFF. This chain connects TRBV29-1 to TRBJ2-1, with TRBD1 matching over 9 bases. This CDR3 region has 13 residues. Trimming cost V 6 bases and J 10 bases; bases outside gene matches: 10. CDR1 is SQVTM and CDR2 is ANQGSEA in the germline V gene.

The V call is TRBV5-1, the J call TRBJ1-1; no reliable D call. Trimming took off 3 bases at V and 0 bases at J, with 12 bases between the two ends. The CDR3 loop spans 15 amino acids. Germline-derived CDR1 and CDR2 are SGHRS and YFSETQ. This CDR3 reads CASSYSTEMNTEAFF. CDR3 DNA: TGCGCCAGCAGCTACTCGACGGAGATGAACACTGAAGCTTTCTTT. Supplemented by reference TRBV5-1 and TRBJ1-1, the full variable domain reads KAGVTQTPRYLIKTRGQQVTLSCSPISGHRSVSWYQQTPGQGLQFLFEYFSETQRNKGNFPGRFSGRQFSNSRSEMNVSTLELGDSALYLCASSYSTEMNTEAFFGQGTRLTVV.

The chain carries TRBV5-1 and TRBJ2-3; 10 positions agree with TRBD2. V trimming: 0 bases; J trimming: 3 bases; junction bases outside the gene matches: 7. The CDR3 loop spans 17 amino acids. The V gene's germline CDR1 is SGHRS and CDR2 YFSETQ. The CDR3 spells CASSLGPSGSSTDTQYF. CDR3 nucleotide sequence: TGCGCCAGCAGCTTGGGGCCTAGCGGGAGCTCTACAGATACGCAGTATTTT.

The rearrangement links TRBV15 to TRBJ1-1; D is undetermined. CDR1 LNHNV and CDR2 YYDKDF come from the germline V gene (reference sequence). The V gene lost 1 base and the J gene lost 1 base, with 10 bases spanning the gap. The CDR3 length is 15 residues. CDR3 residues: CATSRGGFGNTEAFF. In DNA form, the CDR3 reads TGTGCCACCAGCAGAGGAGGGTTCGGGAACACTGAAGCTTTCTTT.

In its sample, this clone was seen a few times. One end of the junction varies from germline; a read error may be responsible. The gene calls are TRBV7-7 and TRBJ2-5; 12 nucleotides match TRBD2. There are 16 residues in the CDR3. The germline CDR1 and CDR2 sequences are SSHAT and FNYEAQ (reference sequence). The DNA of the CDR3 is TGTGCTAGCAGCTTAGGAGGGACTAGCGGGCAAGAGACCCAGTACTTC. It yields the protein CASSLGGTSGQETQYF.

V usage is TRBV12-5 and J usage is TRBJ2-2; no clear D gene. CDR3 length: 14 amino acids. CDR1 and CDR2 (germline): LGHNT, FRNRAP. The V end lost 2 bases, the J end lost 4 bases, and 8 bases lay between the germline ends. CDR3 region: CASGLREVTGELFF. CDR3 DNA: TGTGCTAGTGGTTTGAGAGAAGTCACCGGGGAGCTGTTTTTT.

The chain combines TRBV7-9 with TRBJ2-2; the D gene is possibly TRBD2 (5 bases). The V and J ends lost 1 base and 7 bases respectively, with 10 bases between them. Germline lookup yields CDR1 SEHNR and CDR2 FQNEAQ (reference sequence). This CDR3 region has 14 residues. CDR3 amino acids: CASSLVRGIGELFF. CDR3 nucleotide sequence: TGTGCCAGCAGCTTAGTTCGAGGGATCGGGGAGCTGTTTTTT.

In this sample, this clone turned up a few times. The chain couples TRBV30 to TRBJ1-1; tentatively, D is TRBD1 (5 bases). The CDR3 length is 12 residues. Trimming pared 3 bases from V and 4 bases from J, leaving 9 bases between. Germline V gene lookup returns CDR1 GTSNPN and CDR2 SVGIG (reference sequence). CDR3 coding DNA: TGTGCCTGGAGAGGGACTGCCACTGAAGCTTTCTTT. This sequence encodes CAWRGTATEAFF.

This clone was observed a single time. V usage is TRBV11-2 and J usage is TRBJ2-7, with 7 bases fitting TRBD1. This CDR3 has 14 residues. Germline-derived CDR1 and CDR2 are SGHAT and FQNNGV. The V and J ends lost 4 bases and 1 base, in that order; junction bases with no gene match: 4. The CDR3 is CASSSLQGSYEQYF. CDR3 nucleotides: TGTGCCAGCAGCTCCCTACAGGGGTCCTACGAGCAGTACTTC. Based on the CDR3 plus reference TRBV11-2 and TRBJ2-7, the full variable domain is EAGVAQSPRYKIIEKRQSVAFWCNPISGHATLYWYQQILGQGPKLLIQFQNNGVVDDSQLPKDRFSAERLKGVDSTLKIQPAKLEDSAVYLCASSSLQGSYEQYFGPGTRLTVT.